This T cell receptor beta chain was identified in a study of CD8 T cells in Susac syndrome. This clonotype was observed a single time. Random hexamers were used to reverse transcribe 0.5 to 1 ug of RNA. TCRdb reprocessed the immunoSEQ multiplex PCR reads via MiXCR and lists one record per CDR3 protein. This table holds about 180,000 distinct CDR3 sequences, 94% found once. The sequenced material came from CD4+ T cells from PBMCs. This receptor was identified in a human donor with Susac syndrome.

Here the CDR3 reads CASSFDGPYGYTF. The DNA of the CDR3 is TGTGCCAGCAGCTTTGATGGTCCGTATGGCTACACCTTC. The V and J genes are TRBV5-6 and TRBJ1-2; D remains ambiguous. This CDR3 has 13 residues. Trimming cost V 2 bases and J 5 bases, with 10 bases left between them. Germline CDR1 reads SGHDT; CDR2 reads YYEEEE.